This record covers a single TCR beta chain. The entry originates in a study of human T cells and chemical hapten exposure. For the study at large: Patch tests of 0.01% DPC on the upper back were read at 6 days. Per-sample TCR yields varied mainly from small pooled library volume differences. Affected patients, primarily female, had alopecia areata, totalis or universalis.

TCRdb re-analysed the RACE reads in MiXCR, keeping a single row per CDR3 protein. The sample lists about 300,000 distinct CDR3 sequences; approximately 5% were seen once. The CDR3 is made up of 12 amino acids. Germline CDR1 is DFQATT and CDR2 is SNEGSKA (reference sequence). The J segment lost 7 bases and the V segment lost 6 bases, leaving 8 bases of the junction unmatched. Sample time point: pre-sensitization, week 0. Described treatment: therapeutic diphenylcyclopropenone sensitization with weekly scalp DPC. The TCR was taken from a young woman with alopecia areata. Some clones in this sample may be carry-over from other donors' samples. The chain uses TRBV20-1 and TRBJ1-2, with TRBD1 matching 7 bases. This material consisted of whole blood, taken in connection with sensitization to the hapten diphenylcyclopropenone (DPC). The CDR3 sequence is CSAPTGESGYTF. The CDR3 nucleotides read TGCAGTGCCCCTACAGGGGAGAGTGGCTACACCTTC.